Listed here are 27 T cell receptor beta chains from one sample, sequenced in a study of cytomegalovirus exposure and HLA in healthy donors (dated by TCRdb to 2017 to 2019). Library method: the immunoSEQ multiplex PCR assay. The table comes from immuneACCESS by way of TCRdb, which keeps in-frame sequences with V and J called. Part of the clones is missing from these tables; in studies checked, under half for an unresolved V gene and the rest for unknown reasons. Recorded for this sample are hundreds of thousands of clones; roughly 84% of them occurred a single time. The leading ten clones occupy roughly 2% of the sample. Sequenced material: PBMCs. The origin of the receptors is a woman between 18 and 30 years old in good health and CMV-seropositive.

This sequence joins TRBV4-1 and TRBJ1-1; D is undetermined. The CDR3 is made up of 15 amino acids. V gave up 0 bases and J gave up 0 bases, with 8 bases separating them. Germline V gene sequence: CDR1 MGHRA, CDR2 YSYEKL. The CDR3 reads CASSQERSVNTEAFF. The CDR3, as DNA: TGCGCCAGCAGCCAAGAACGGTCGGTGAACACTGAAGCTTTCTTT.

The J gene is TRBJ2-1, the V gene TRBV7-9, with D unclear. Germline CDR1 and CDR2: SEHNR and FQNEAQ (reference sequence). Trimming left V 6 bases short and J 0 bases short, with 15 bases between. This CDR3 region has 16 residues. The CDR3 sequence is CASSSLTSSSYNEQFF. For the CDR3, the DNA is TGTGCCAGCAGTTCCCTGACTTCCAGCTCCTACAATGAGCAGTTCTTC.

The CDR3 nucleotides are TGCGCCAGCAGCTCGGGGAAAGCGCGCGGACCGAACACTGAAGCTTTCTTT. This encodes CASSSGKARGPNTEAFF. V gene TRBV4-1 combines with J gene TRBJ1-1, with no clear D. This CDR3 spans 17 amino acids. V dropped 5 bases and J dropped 1 base, with 20 bases sitting between them. Germline V gene lookup returns CDR1 MGHRA and CDR2 YSYEKL.

The chain is built from TRBV5-1 and TRBJ2-1; 15 bases fit TRBD2. This CDR3 is built from 16 residues. Germline values: CDR1 SGHRS, CDR2 YFSETQ. V shed 4 bases and J 7 bases; nucleotides not matched to a gene: 6. CDR3 amino acids: CASSAGLAGGRNEQFF. The CDR3, as DNA: TGCGCCAGCAGCGCGGGACTAGCGGGAGGTAGAAATGAGCAGTTCTTC.

The chain combines TRBV19 with TRBJ2-2, with 7 bases matching TRBD1. The CDR3 has 15 residues. Germline CDR1 is LNHDA and CDR2 is SQIVND (reference sequence). Trimming at V came to 8 bases and at J to 0 bases, leaving 6 bases not matched to a gene. DNA for the CDR3: TGTGCCAGTGCCCGACAGGGACCGAACACCGGGGAGCTGTTTTTT. It specifies CASARQGPNTGELFF.

This chain uses TRBV5-4 with TRBJ1-1, with TRBD1 matching over 12 bases. Trimming cost V 4 bases and J 10 bases; bases outside gene matches: 5. Germline CDR1 SGHNT, CDR2 YYREEE (reference sequence). This CDR3 region has 13 residues. CDR3 coding DNA: TGTGCCAGCAGCGGGACAGGGGGCGGGGGAGCTTTCTTT. Translated, it gives CASSGTGGGGAFF.

The chain joins TRBV10-3 to TRBJ2-6; 8 positions agree with TRBD1. CDR1 and CDR2 (germline): ENHRY, SYGVKD. The CDR3 is made up of 14 amino acids. Trimming at V came to 8 bases and at J to 4 bases, leaving 4 bases not matched to a gene. The CDR3 DNA reads TGTGCCATCCAGGGGGCGCGAGGGGCCAACGTCCTGACTTTC. Translating it yields CAIQGARGANVLTF.

The chain recombines TRBV5-1 with TRBJ2-5, with D tentatively TRBD2 (7 bases). CDR1 and CDR2 (germline): SGHRS, YFSETQ. V dropped 2 bases and J dropped 5 bases, with 16 bases sitting between them. The CDR3 extends over 15 amino acids. Here the CDR3 reads CASSFRGGVGETQYF. In DNA, the CDR3 is TGCGCCAGCAGCTTCAGGGGAGGGGTTGGGGAGACCCAGTACTTC.

The chain has TRBV2 and TRBJ2-1; 7 bases are shared with TRBD1. CDR1 is SNHLY, CDR2 FYNNEI, per germline. Trimming removed 6 bases from V and 9 bases from J; junction bases left unmatched: 5. The CDR3 has 12 amino acids. The CDR3 sequence: CASSTGQVEQFF. The CDR3 coding sequence is TGTGCCAGCAGCACAGGACAGGTTGAGCAGTTCTTC.

The V call is TRBV11-2, the J call TRBJ1-2; TRBD1 matches at 7 bases. This CDR3 spans 13 amino acids. Germline V gene data show CDR1 as SGHAT and CDR2 as FQNNGV. J gave up 5 bases and V 5 bases, and 5 bases lay outside the gene matches. CDR3 amino acids: CASSPRQGYGYTF. In DNA, the CDR3 is TGTGCCAGCAGCCCGCGACAGGGTTATGGCTACACCTTC. The full variable domain, in which reference TRBV11-2 and TRBJ1-2 provide the parts outside the CDR3, is EAGVAQSPRYKIIEKRQSVAFWCNPISGHATLYWYQQILGQGPKLLIQFQNNGVVDDSQLPKDRFSAERLKGVDSTLKIQPAKLEDSAVYLCASSPRQGYGYTFGSGTRLTVV.

The chain combines TRBV13 with TRBJ2-3; weak D call: TRBD1 (5 bases). The germline CDR1 and CDR2 sequences are PRHDT and FYEKMQ (reference sequence). The CDR3 is 13 residues long. V was trimmed by 11 bases and J by 0 bases, leaving 12 bases between them. The CDR3 region has the DNA TGTGCCGTAGGGGAAGGTAGCACAGATACGCAGTATTTT. Translated: CAVGEGSTDTQYF.

This chain joins TRBV5-1 and TRBJ2-3, with 8 bases identical to TRBD2. CDR1 is SGHRS and CDR2 is YFSETQ in the germline V gene. The CDR3 runs to 16 residues. Trimming cost V 3 bases and J 1 base; bases outside gene matches: 7. The DNA of the CDR3 is TGCGCCAGCAGCTACCAACCGACTAGCGGCACAGATACGCAGTATTTT. It specifies CASSYQPTSGTDTQYF.

The chain combines TRBV28 with TRBJ2-7; 7 nucleotides agree with TRBD2. The trim removed 2 bases at V and 4 bases at J, leaving 5 bases unmatched. There are 14 residues in the CDR3. The germline CDR1 and CDR2 sequences are MDHEN and SYDVKM. The CDR3 protein is CASSLAGVSYEQYF. The CDR3 DNA sequence: TGTGCCAGCAGTTTAGCGGGAGTCTCGTACGAGCAGTACTTC.

The sample holds one count of this clone. The rearrangement links TRBV6-6 to TRBJ2-7; possibly TRBD2 for D (5 bases). This CDR3 contains 14 residues. Germline V lookup: CDR1 MNHNY, CDR2 SVGAGI (reference sequence). Deletions cut 4 bases from V and 2 bases from J, with 12 bases between. The CDR3 here is CASSFRSGTYEQYF. Here the CDR3 DNA reads TGTGCCAGCAGTTTTAGGAGCGGCACCTACGAGCAGTACTTC.

The J gene is TRBJ2-1, the V gene TRBV27, with D perhaps TRBD2 (5 bases). The length of the CDR3 is 15 residues. Trimming shortened V by 6 bases and J by 3 bases, and 15 bases separated the two germline ends. CDR1 MNHEY and CDR2 SMNVEV come from the germline V gene (reference sequence). As DNA, the CDR3 is TGTGCCAGCAGGCCTGGCGGGTTGAACTACAATGAGCAGTTCTTC. This codes for CASRPGGLNYNEQFF.

The rearrangement uses TRBV5-1 and TRBJ1-2; possibly TRBD1 for D (5 bases). V shed 0 bases and J shed 3 bases, with 12 bases lying between them. The CDR3 is 15 amino acids. In germline, CDR1 is SGHRS, CDR2 YFSETQ. CDR3 in DNA: TGCGCCAGCAGCTTGGGGCCAGGGTCCCACTATGGCTACACCTTC. This codes for CASSLGPGSHYGYTF. Complete variable domain (other parts from reference TRBV5-1 and TRBJ1-2): KAGVTQTPRYLIKTRGQQVTLSCSPISGHRSVSWYQQTPGQGLQFLFEYFSETQRNKGNFPGRFSGRQFSNSRSEMNVSTLELGDSALYLCASSLGPGSHYGYTFGSGTRLTVV.

The J gene is TRBJ2-7, the V gene TRBV2, with 11 bases identical to TRBD2. The germline gives CDR1 SNHLY, CDR2 FYNNEI. The V and J ends lost 7 bases and 0 bases, in that order; junction bases with no gene match: 8. CDR3 size: 16 residues. The DNA for the CDR3 is TGTGCCAGCACCGCCCCGACTAGCGGGGTCTCCTACGAGCAGTACTTC. This sequence encodes CASTAPTSGVSYEQYF. Full variable domain (rest looked up from reference TRBV2 and TRBJ2-7): EPEVTQTPSHQVTQMGQEVILRCVPISNHLYFYWYRQILGQKVEFLVSFYNNEISEKSEIFDDQFSVERPDGSNFTLKIRSTKLEDSAMYFCASTAPTSGVSYEQYFGPGTRLTVT.

The rearrangement links TRBV6-1 to TRBJ1-3, with D possibly TRBD1 on 5 matching bases. There are 15 residues in the CDR3. V lost 8 bases and J lost 3, with 17 bases in between. Looked up from germline, CDR1 is MNHNS and CDR2 is SASEGT. CDR3 residues: CASRGVIRDGNTIYF. CDR3 in DNA: TGTGCCAGCCGGGGGGTTATACGGGATGGAAACACCATATATTTT.

This clone has a single count. The chain has TRBV29-1 and TRBJ1-1; 9 bases agree with TRBD1. J lost 4 bases, V lost 0 bases, and 3 bases had no gene match. The germline gives CDR1 SQVTM, CDR2 ANQGSEA. The CDR3 loop spans 14 amino acids. The CDR3 DNA is TGCAGCGTTGAAGATGACAGGGGGGGCACTGAAGCTTTCTTT. It specifies CSVEDDRGGTEAFF.

The chain recombines TRBV29-1 with TRBJ2-1; 9 bases are shared with TRBD2. CDR3 length: 13 amino acids. Germline lookup yields CDR1 SQVTM and CDR2 ANQGSEA. The trim removed 6 bases at V and 7 bases at J, leaving 7 bases unmatched. CDR3 nucleotide sequence: TGCAGCGTGGACCTTAGCGGGAGAAATGAGCAGTTCTTC. Protein sequence: CSVDLSGRNEQFF.

The V call is TRBV6-5, the J call TRBJ1-4, with unresolved D. Trimming removed 2 bases at V and 0 bases at J, with 10 bases between. The CDR3 length is 16 residues. CDR1 is MNHEY and CDR2 is SVGAGI in the germline V gene. The CDR3 loop reads CASSYGQASTNEKLFF. CDR3 sequence (DNA): TGTGCCAGCAGTTACGGTCAGGCCTCAACTAATGAAAAACTGTTTTTT.

The V call is TRBV30, the J call TRBJ1-5; D is perhaps TRBD1 (5 bases). V was clipped by 0 bases and J by 6 bases, with 12 bases between them. The length of the CDR3 is 14 residues. Germline V CDR1 and CDR2: GTSNPN, SVGIG (reference sequence). The CDR3 is CAWSVGVTAQPQHF. The DNA for the CDR3 is TGTGCCTGGAGTGTAGGGGTGACTGCTCAGCCCCAGCATTTT. The entire variable domain, with the rest obtained from reference TRBV30 and TRBJ1-5, is as follows: SQTIHQWPATLVQPVGSPLSLECTVEGTSNPNLYWYRQAAGRGLQLLFYSVGIGQISSEVPQNLSASRPQDRQFILSSKKLLLSDSGFYLCAWSVGVTAQPQHFGDGTRLSIL.

This chain connects TRBV5-4 to TRBJ2-1; 9 bases are shared with TRBD2. J lost 6 bases, V lost 5 bases, and 9 bases had no gene match. Looked up from germline, CDR1 is SGHNT and CDR2 is YYREEE (reference sequence). This CDR3 has 15 amino acids. CDR3 in amino acids: CASSPRAGGFNEQFF. The DNA for the CDR3 is TGTGCCAGCAGTCCTAGAGCGGGAGGATTCAATGAGCAGTTCTTC.

This clone was observed once. One end of the junction varies from germline; a read error may be responsible. The genes are TRBV2 and TRBJ2-2, with D perhaps matching TRBD1 (7 bases). The CDR3 extends over 18 amino acids. Germline V lookup: CDR1 SNHLY, CDR2 FYNNEI. The CDR3 spells CASGDRVGRERIAGELFF. CDR3 bases: TGTGCCAGCGGTGACAGGGTAGGACGGGAGCGGATCGCCGGGGAGCTGTTTTTT.

The chain links TRBV30 to TRBJ2-1; TRBD2 is a possible D gene (6 bases). CDR3 size: 12 residues. Germline assignment: CDR1 GTSNPN and CDR2 SVGIG (reference sequence). V was trimmed by 3 bases and J by 10 bases, leaving 13 bases between them. CDR3 DNA: TGTGCCTGGAGCGCGGGACTCCCCGAGCAGTTCTTC. This translates into CAWSAGLPEQFF.

The rearrangement uses TRBV2 and TRBJ2-5; 12 nucleotides align to TRBD1. The germline CDR1 and CDR2 sequences are SNHLY and FYNNEI. Unmatched junction bases numbered 8, after V lost 6 bases and J lost 6 bases. CDR3 length equals 15 residues. CDR3 region: CASRAGQGAIKTQYF. In nucleotides, the CDR3 is TGTGCCAGCAGGGCGGGACAGGGGGCTATTAAGACCCAGTACTTC.

The chain joins TRBV27 to TRBJ1-2; tentative D call: TRBD1 (6 bases). From germline, CDR1 is MNHEY and CDR2 SMNVEV (reference sequence). V was clipped by 0 bases and J by 6 bases, with 14 bases between them. This CDR3 region has 15 residues. CDR3 in amino acids: CASSLSLGHMNGYTF. The CDR3 DNA reads as TGTGCCAGCAGTTTATCTCTGGGACATATGAATGGCTACACCTTC.